One sample yielded the 25 T cell receptor beta chains listed below, sequenced in a study of shared clonotypes between healthy human individuals. Generated by immunoSEQ multiplex PCR, the TCRdb table keeps only in-frame clones and is missing some. This repertoire shows millions of clones, 85% to 95% found once; its top ten account for under 0.45%. The sample taken for sequencing was naive CD4+ T cells from PBMCs. Subset denoted: CD45RA+ positively selected. Receptor source: a man between 18 and 35 years old in good health. Some clones in this sample may be carry-over from other donors' samples.

This clone was picked up one time. The gene calls are TRBV4-1 and TRBJ2-7, with 10 bases aligning to TRBD1. CDR3 length equals 17 residues. Germline CDR1 and CDR2: MGHRA and YSYEKL. J lost 5 bases, V lost 6 bases, and 16 bases had no gene match. CDR3 residues: CASRIRLTGTGDHEQYF. The CDR3 bases are TGCGCCAGCAGGATTAGACTCACCGGGACAGGGGACCACGAGCAGTACTTC.

About this clone: At the DNA level, this CDR3 is encoded by other sequences in the same sample as well. The chain is built from TRBV4-1 and TRBJ1-2; D is unclear. Germline loops: CDR1 MGHRA, CDR2 YSYEKL. V was clipped by 1 base and J by 6 bases, with 9 bases between them. The CDR3 is 13 residues long. CDR3 DNA: TGCGCCAGCAGCCAAGGACGGTCTGATGGCTACACCTTC. Protein sequence: CASSQGRSDGYTF.

The chain couples TRBV29-1 to TRBJ2-7; possible D gene TRBD1, 6 bases. Trimming removed 0 bases from V and 3 bases from J, with 9 bases in between. The germline V gene encodes CDR1 SQVTM and CDR2 ANQGSEA. The CDR3 is 13 amino acids. DNA of the CDR3: TGCAGCGTTGAAGATGGGGGCAGCTACGAGCAGTACTTC. It encodes CSVEDGGSYEQYF.

This chain connects TRBV10-3 to TRBJ2-7; no clear D. V lost 3 bases and J 2 bases, leaving 5 bases between the germline ends. Germline CDR1 reads ENHRY; CDR2 reads SYGVKD. This CDR3 region has 12 residues. In nucleotides, the CDR3 is TGTGCCATCAGTGATCTGGCCTACGAGCAGTACTTC. Translation gives CAISDLAYEQYF.

The V call is TRBV5-1, the J call TRBJ2-2, with D possibly matching TRBD2 (6 bases). Germline loops: CDR1 SGHRS, CDR2 YFSETQ. This CDR3 region has 16 residues. V shed 4 bases and J shed 3 bases, with 16 bases lying between them. DNA for the CDR3: TGCGCCAGCAGCACCCTCCCTAGCGTGGACACCGGGGAGCTGTTTTTT. This sequence encodes CASSTLPSVDTGELFF.

Of note for this clone: Other DNA sequences within the sample encode an identical CDR3. V gene TRBV6-5 combines with J gene TRBJ2-7, with D perhaps matching TRBD1 (6 bases). From germline, CDR1 is MNHEY and CDR2 SVGAGI. This CDR3 is built from 13 residues. V gave up 0 bases and J gave up 4 bases, with 7 bases separating them. CDR3 amino acids: CASSYSTGYEQYF. DNA of the CDR3: TGTGCCAGCAGTTACTCAACAGGGTACGAGCAGTACTTC.

The chain recombines TRBV10-1 with TRBJ2-3; 8 bases fit TRBD2. Germline trimming cut 0 bases from V and 3 bases from J; bases unmatched to any gene: 2. Looked up from germline, CDR1 is WNHNN and CDR2 is SYGVQD (reference sequence). CDR3 length: 15 residues. CDR3 DNA sequence: TGCGCCAGCAGTGAGTCGGCTAGCGGGACAGATACGCAGTATTTT. Translation: CASSESASGTDTQYF.

This rearrangement joins TRBV18 to TRBJ2-7; 9 bases map to TRBD1. The CDR3 sequence is 15 residues long. The J segment lost 6 bases and the V segment lost 8 bases, leaving 14 bases of the junction unmatched. The V gene's germline CDR1 is KGHSH and CDR2 LQKENI. The CDR3 coding sequence is TGTGCCAGCCGACAGGGGGAGCTTCTTGTTCTCGAGCAGTACTTC. Protein product: CASRQGELLVLEQYF.

The chain combines TRBV7-2 with TRBJ2-7; possibly TRBD1 or TRBD2 for D (5 bases each). This CDR3 spans 13 amino acids. Germline values: CDR1 SGHTA, CDR2 FQGNSA. Trimming removed 4 bases at V and 1 base at J, with 8 bases between. Written as DNA, the CDR3 is TGTGCCAGCAGCTGGGACCGATCCTACGAGCAGTACTTC. It yields the protein CASSWDRSYEQYF.

In regard to this clone: Other DNA variants within this sample encode the same CDR3. This chain uses TRBV5-1 with TRBJ1-3, with D unresolved. The length of the CDR3 is 15 residues. Germline V CDR1 and CDR2: SGHRS, YFSETQ. Trimming took off 0 bases at V and 0 bases at J, with 7 bases between the two ends. CDR3 region: CASSLDGISGNTIYF. As DNA, the CDR3 is TGCGCCAGCAGCTTGGATGGTATCTCTGGAAACACCATATATTTT.

The V call is TRBV5-1, the J call TRBJ2-2; TRBD1 aligns across 7 bases. Trimming took 6 bases from V and 0 from J; bases not matched to a gene: 5. CDR3 size: 15 residues. Germline values: CDR1 SGHRS, CDR2 YFSETQ. DNA for the CDR3: TGCGCCAGCACCCCGGGACAGTCGAACACCGGGGAGCTGTTTTTT. Translation gives CASTPGQSNTGELFF.

Note on this clone: At the DNA level, this CDR3 is encoded by other sequences in the same sample as well. The chain joins TRBV28 to TRBJ1-2; D uncertain. This CDR3 has 13 residues. Per the germline V gene, CDR1 is MDHEN and CDR2 is SYDVKM. Between the trimmed V and J ends, which lost 2 bases and 1 base, there was a span of 5 bases. As DNA, the CDR3 is TGTGCCAGCAGTTTAGACGGTAACTATGGCTACACCTTC. Its protein is CASSLDGNYGYTF.

This chain links TRBV9 with TRBJ2-2; 8 nucleotides align to TRBD2. The CDR3 spans 16 residues. V was pared by 3 bases and J by 0 bases, with 4 bases of the junction left unmatched. The germline V gene encodes CDR1 SGDLS and CDR2 YYNGEE. CDR3 nucleotide sequence: TGTGCCAGCAGCGCGAGGGGACTAGCGAACACCGGGGAGCTGTTTTTT. It specifies CASSARGLANTGELFF.

This clone was counted many times. This chain connects TRBV9 to TRBJ1-2, with D uncertain. The CDR3 has 15 residues. Deletions cut 0 bases from V and 1 base from J, with 10 bases between. CDR1 and CDR2 from the germline V gene are SGDLS and YYNGEE. The CDR3 spells CASSVGIGFNYGYTF. The CDR3 coding sequence is TGTGCCAGCAGCGTAGGGATAGGTTTTAACTATGGCTACACCTTC.

The chain is built from TRBV11-2 and TRBJ2-3; D is possibly TRBD1 (5 bases). Per the germline V gene, CDR1 is SGHAT and CDR2 is FQNNGV. V was clipped by 3 bases and J by 5 bases, with 12 bases between them. The CDR3 is made up of 14 amino acids. In DNA, the CDR3 is TGTGCCAGCAGCTTGGACATGTTTCAAGATACGCAGTATTTT. Residues: CASSLDMFQDTQYF.

The chain recombines TRBV28 with TRBJ1-1, with D possibly being TRBD1 (5 bases). The V end was cut by 7 bases, the J end by 4 bases, with 16 bases between. Per germline, CDR1 MDHEN and CDR2 SYDVKM. This CDR3 has 14 amino acids. CDR3 coding DNA: TGTGCCAGCATCCCTTCGGGGGGGGGCACTGAAGCTTTCTTT. It is translated as CASIPSGGGTEAFF.

The chain joins TRBV6-6 to TRBJ2-2; 13 positions agree with TRBD2. V shed 7 bases and J 4 bases; nucleotides not matched to a gene: 6. The germline V gene has CDR1 MNHNY and CDR2 SVGAGI (reference sequence). The CDR3 totals 16 residues. The CDR3 nucleotides are TGTGCCAGCACCGGACTAGCGGGAGCGGGCACCGGGGAGCTGTTTTTT. Its protein product is CASTGLAGAGTGELFF.

This rearrangement joins TRBV7-2 to TRBJ1-1; no definite D call. V lost 5 bases to trimming and J lost 0 bases, with 16 bases between them. The CDR3 spans 16 residues. Looked up from germline, CDR1 is SGHTA and CDR2 is FQGNSA. The CDR3 nucleotides read TGTGCCAGCAGCCTGGGGTCGGGAATGTTGAACACTGAAGCTTTCTTT. It yields the protein CASSLGSGMLNTEAFF.

This sequence joins TRBV9 and TRBJ1-2, with D tentatively TRBD1 (6 bases). Germline V lookup: CDR1 SGDLS, CDR2 YYNGEE. Trimming removed 5 bases from V and 0 bases from J, with 14 bases in between. The CDR3 length is 15 residues. The CDR3 bases are TGTGCCAGCAGTCCTCAGGGGTACCCTAACTATGGCTACACCTTC. It encodes CASSPQGYPNYGYTF. Combining the CDR3 with reference TRBV9 and TRBJ1-2 gives the whole variable domain DSGVTQTPKHLITATGQRVTLRCSPRSGDLSVYWYQQSLDQGLQFLIQYYNGEERAKGNILERFSAQQFPDLHSELNLSSLELGDSALYFCASSPQGYPNYGYTFGSGTRLTVV.

This clone is a singleton in its sample. The chain uses TRBV7-9 and TRBJ2-2; tentatively, D is TRBD1 (6 bases). Trimming shortened V by 4 bases and J by 5 bases, and 17 bases separated the two germline ends. The V gene's germline CDR1 is SEHNR and CDR2 FQNEAQ (reference sequence). CDR3 length: 16 residues. CDR3 protein: CASSSSGAIGTGELFF. The CDR3 bases are TGTGCCAGCAGCTCCTCAGGGGCTATAGGGACCGGGGAGCTGTTTTTT.

This chain connects TRBV6-5 to TRBJ1-2, with D unclear. The CDR3 runs 14 residues. V was cut by 2 bases and J by 2 bases, with 9 bases left in between. Germline CDR1 is MNHEY and CDR2 is SVGAGI. CDR3 nucleotides: TGTGCCAGCAGTTACCGACGGGAGAACTATGGCTACACCTTC. Amino acid sequence: CASSYRRENYGYTF.

The chain recombines TRBV2 with TRBJ1-1; D uncertain. V lost 5 bases to trimming and J lost 7 bases, with 14 bases between them. The germline V gene has CDR1 SNHLY and CDR2 FYNNEI. The CDR3 has 13 amino acids. This CDR3 reads CASSRRGLDEAFF. CDR3 nucleotide sequence: TGTGCCAGCAGTCGGCGAGGACTAGATGAAGCTTTCTTT.

The chain carries TRBV11-2 and TRBJ1-2; D call uncertain. Germline CDR1 is SGHAT and CDR2 is FQNNGV. The length of the CDR3 is 15 residues. The germline V and J ends were trimmed by 3 bases and 1 base, with 12 bases remaining between them. In nucleotides, the CDR3 is TGTGCCAGCAGCTTTCGAACATTTCTTAACTATGGCTACACCTTC. This encodes CASSFRTFLNYGYTF.

As for this clone: Other nucleotide sequences from this sample produce the same CDR3. V and J are TRBV19 and TRBJ1-1, with D tentatively TRBD1 (5 bases). The germline CDR1 and CDR2 sequences are LNHDA and SQIVND (reference sequence). The CDR3 is 13 residues long. Trimming took 3 bases from V and 4 from J, leaving 9 bases between them. The CDR3 region has the DNA TGTGCCAGTAGTATTAGGGGCGGCACTGAAGCTTTCTTT. This gives the protein CASSIRGGTEAFF.

A single count supports this clone. This chain links TRBV28 with TRBJ1-1, with 9 nucleotides matching TRBD1. Trimming took 6 bases from V and 3 from J; bases not matched to a gene: 14. CDR3 length: 17 amino acids. Germline V gene lookup returns CDR1 MDHEN and CDR2 SYDVKM. The CDR3 nucleotides are TGTGCCAGCAGCTCCTCCGGGACAGGGCCTGTTGACACTGAAGCTTTCTTT. Translated, it gives CASSSSGTGPVDTEAFF.